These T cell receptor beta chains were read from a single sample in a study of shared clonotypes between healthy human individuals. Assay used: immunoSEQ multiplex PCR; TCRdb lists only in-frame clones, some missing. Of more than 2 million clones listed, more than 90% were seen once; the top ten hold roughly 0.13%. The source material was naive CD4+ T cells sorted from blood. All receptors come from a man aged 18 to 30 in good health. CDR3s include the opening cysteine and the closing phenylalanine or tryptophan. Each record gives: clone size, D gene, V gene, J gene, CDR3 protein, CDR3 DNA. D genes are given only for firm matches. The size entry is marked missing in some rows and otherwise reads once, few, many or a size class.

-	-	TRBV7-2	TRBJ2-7	CASSPSRKAYEQYF	TGTGCCAGCAGCCCCTCACGAAAGGCCTACGAGCAGTACTTC
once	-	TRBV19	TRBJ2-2	CASSMELNTGELFF	TGTGCCAGTAGTATGGAACTTAACACCGGGGAGCTGTTTTTT
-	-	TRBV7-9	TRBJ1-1	CASSLRGLENTEAFF	TGTGCCAGCAGCTTAAGGGGACTGGAGAACACTGAAGCTTTCTTT
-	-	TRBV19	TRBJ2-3	CASSMGNGDTQYF	TGTGCCAGTAGTATGGGAAACGGGGATACGCAGTATTTT
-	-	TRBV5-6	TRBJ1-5	CASSTAPGGNQPQHF	TGTGCCAGCAGTACTGCCCCGGGAGGCAATCAGCCCCAGCATTTT
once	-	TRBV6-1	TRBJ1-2	CASSEGAAGHYGYTF	TGTGCCAGCAGTGAAGGGGCGGCAGGGCACTATGGCTACACCTTC
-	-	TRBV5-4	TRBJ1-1	CASSKERRDTEAFF	TGTGCCAGCAGCAAGGAGAGACGGGACACTGAAGCTTTCTTT
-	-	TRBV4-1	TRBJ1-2	CASSTRGTNYGYTF	TGCGCCAGCAGCACAAGGGGGACGAACTATGGCTACACCTTC
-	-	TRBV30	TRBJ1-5	CAWSVRGVQPQHF	TGTGCCTGGAGTGTACGGGGAGTACAGCCCCAGCATTTT
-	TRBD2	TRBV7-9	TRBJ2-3	CAGGGRIGTDTQYF	TGTGCCGGCGGGGGGCGCATCGGCACAGATACGCAGTATTTT
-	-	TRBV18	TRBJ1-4	CASSPGGTNEKLFF	TGTGCCAGCTCACCAGGGGGCACTAATGAAAAACTGTTTTTT
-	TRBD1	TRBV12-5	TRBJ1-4	CASGGGQGQEKLFF	TGTGCTAGTGGTGGGGGACAGGGTCAGGAAAAACTGTTTTTT
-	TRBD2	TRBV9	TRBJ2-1	CASSVELAVNEQFF	TGTGCCAGCAGCGTAGAGCTAGCGGTTAATGAGCAGTTCTTC
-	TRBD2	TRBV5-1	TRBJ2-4	CASSYGLAGGGDIQYF	TGCGCCAGCAGCTACGGACTAGCGGGAGGCGGGGACATTCAGTACTTC
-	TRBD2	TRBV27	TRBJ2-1	CASRGTNSYNEQFF	TGTGCCAGCAGGGGGACTAACTCCTACAATGAGCAGTTCTTC
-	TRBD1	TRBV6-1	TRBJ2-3	CASTGQGVADTQYF	TGTGCCAGCACAGGACAGGGGGTCGCAGATACGCAGTATTTT
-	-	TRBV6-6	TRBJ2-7	CASGASYYEQYF	TGTGCCAGCGGGGCCAGTTACTACGAGCAGTACTTC
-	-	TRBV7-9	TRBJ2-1	CASSEGSGGNEQFF	TGTGCCAGCAGCGAGGGGAGTGGAGGGAATGAGCAGTTCTTC
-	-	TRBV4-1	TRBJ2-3	CASSQDGGKTDTQYF	TGCGCCAGCAGCCAAGATGGGGGGAAGACAGATACGCAGTATTTT
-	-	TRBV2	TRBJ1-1	CASMAEMNTEAFF	TGTGCCAGCATGGCAGAAATGAACACTGAAGCTTTCTTT
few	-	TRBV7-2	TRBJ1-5	CASSFFSNQPQHF	TGTGCCAGCAGCTTTTTTAGCAATCAGCCCCAGCATTTT
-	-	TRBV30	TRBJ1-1	CAWSVGRNTEAFF	TGTGCCTGGAGTGTAGGTCGAAACACTGAAGCTTTCTTT
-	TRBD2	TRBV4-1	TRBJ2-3	CASSQLPGLAGEADTQYF	TGCGCCAGCAGCCAGCTACCGGGACTAGCGGGAGAGGCAGATACGCAGTATTTT
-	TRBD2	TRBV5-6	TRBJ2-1	CASSRSGRALYNEQFF	TGTGCCAGCAGTCGTAGCGGGAGGGCCCTTTACAATGAGCAGTTCTTC
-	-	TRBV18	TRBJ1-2	CASSLLRDTGYTF	TGTGCCAGCTCACTCCTACGGGACACGGGCTACACCTTC
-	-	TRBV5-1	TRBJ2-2	CASSLQQTNTGELFF	TGCGCCAGCAGCCTCCAGCAGACGAACACCGGGGAGCTGTTTTTT
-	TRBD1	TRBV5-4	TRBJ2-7	CASSFRAPGTGAYEQYF	TGTGCCAGCAGCTTTAGGGCACCCGGGACAGGGGCCTACGAGCAGTACTTC
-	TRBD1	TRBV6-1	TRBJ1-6	CASSEEGQGVNSPLHF	TGTGCCAGCAGTGAAGAGGGGCAGGGGGTAAATTCACCCCTCCACTTT
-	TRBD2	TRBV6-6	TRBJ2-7	CASVIHRLAGGYEQYF	TGTGCCAGCGTTATCCACAGACTAGCGGGGGGATACGAGCAGTACTTC
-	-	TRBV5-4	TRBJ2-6	CASSPWGAGANVLTF	TGTGCCAGCAGCCCTTGGGGGGCTGGGGCCAACGTCCTGACTTTC
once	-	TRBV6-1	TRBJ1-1	CASSEARVRRNTEAFF	TGTGCCAGCAGTGAAGCGAGGGTCCGCCGGAACACTGAAGCTTTCTTT
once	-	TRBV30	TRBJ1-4	CAWSVKGGGLNEKLFF	TGTGCCTGGAGTGTAAAGGGCGGGGGCCTTAATGAAAAACTGTTTTTT
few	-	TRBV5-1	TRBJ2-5	CASSLFGETQYF	TGCGCCAGCAGCTTGTTCGGAGAGACCCAGTACTTC
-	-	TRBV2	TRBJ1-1	CASSPTRTVPEAFF	TGTGCCAGCAGCCCCACTAGGACAGTCCCTGAAGCTTTCTTT
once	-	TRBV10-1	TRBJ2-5	CASSGDTVGTQYF	TGCGCCAGCAGTGGGGACACCGTAGGGACCCAGTACTTC
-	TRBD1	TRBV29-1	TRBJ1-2	CSASPTAGGVSGGYTF	TGCAGCGCGAGCCCAACTGCAGGGGGCGTTTCGGGTGGCTACACCTTC
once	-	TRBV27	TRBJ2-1	CASRPEGGRGYYNEQFF	TGTGCCAGCAGACCTGAGGGGGGCAGGGGTTACTACAATGAGCAGTTCTTC
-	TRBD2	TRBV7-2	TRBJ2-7	CASSLWPDVFAGGEQYF	TGTGCCAGCAGCTTATGGCCCGACGTTTTTGCGGGAGGAGAGCAGTACTTC
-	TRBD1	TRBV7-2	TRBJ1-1	CASSFAGGWATEAFF	TGTGCCAGCAGCTTCGCAGGGGGCTGGGCCACTGAAGCTTTCTTT
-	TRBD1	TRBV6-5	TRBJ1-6	CASSRDRARDSPLHF	TGTGCCAGCAGCCGTGACAGGGCACGGGATTCACCCCTCCACTTT
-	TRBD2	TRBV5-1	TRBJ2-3	CASSLPSGGGTDTQYF	TGCGCCAGCAGCTTGCCTAGCGGGGGTGGAACAGATACGCAGTATTTT
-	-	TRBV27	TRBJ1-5	CASSLGGGNQPQHF	TGTGCCAGCAGCCTCGGGGGGGGCAATCAGCCCCAGCATTTT
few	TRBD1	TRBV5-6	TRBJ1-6	CASSLVQGDSPLHF	TGTGCCAGCAGCTTGGTGCAGGGGGATTCACCCCTCCACTTT